These 8 T cell receptor beta chains were all obtained from the same sample, sequenced in a study of T cell responses to AZD1222 COVID-19 vaccine. Sequenced by immunoSEQ multiplex PCR; TCRdb stores in-frame clones only, minus some. In the table there are 150,000 to 200,000 clones, about 94% of which are singletons. The source material was peripheral blood, sampled on day 0 of AZD1222 vaccination. These receptor sequences come from an adult in good health.

In DNA form, the CDR3 reads TGTGCCAGCAGTTTATCCGGCGCGGGAGGTTACTACGAGCAGTACTTC. Translating it yields CASSLSGAGGYYEQYF. The genes are TRBV27 and TRBJ2-7; 8 nucleotides align to TRBD2. The CDR3 runs 16 residues. CDR1 is MNHEY and CDR2 is SMNVEV in the germline V gene (reference sequence). V trimming: 0 bases; J trimming: 3 bases; junction bases outside the gene matches: 7.

The CDR3 nucleotides read TGTGCCAGCAGTTACTCGACTAGTTGGGGGACCCAGTACTTC. Translated, it gives CASSYSTSWGTQYF. The chain is built from TRBV6-2 or TRBV6-3 and TRBJ2-5, with a tentative D call TRBD2 (6 bases). This CDR3 comprises 14 residues. The germline V and J ends were trimmed by 0 bases and 7 bases, with 12 bases remaining between them. Looked up from germline, CDR1 is MNHEY and CDR2 is SVGEGT.

A single count supports this clone. V usage is TRBV19 and J usage is TRBJ1-1, with a possible D match to TRBD1 (5 bases). V lost 4 bases, J lost 2 bases, and 11 bases lay in between. The germline gives CDR1 LNHDA, CDR2 SQIVND (reference sequence). This CDR3 spans 14 amino acids. The CDR3: CASSTTDLNTEAFF. In DNA, the CDR3 is TGTGCCAGTAGTACGACAGATTTAAACACTGAAGCTTTCTTT.

The chain is built from TRBV5-5 and TRBJ1-2; D perhaps matches TRBD1 (5 bases). Looked up from germline, CDR1 is SGHKS and CDR2 is YYEKEE (reference sequence). V was pared by 4 bases and J by 4 bases, with 14 bases between. CDR3 length equals 14 residues. CDR3 sequence reads: CASSHRDLAYGYTF. The CDR3 DNA reads TGTGCCAGCAGCCACCGGGACCTTGCCTATGGCTACACCTTC.

This chain uses TRBV28 with TRBJ1-1; D unclear. In germline, CDR1 is MDHEN, CDR2 SYDVKM. V was cut by 7 bases and J by 1 base, with 13 bases left in between. The CDR3 has 14 amino acids. The CDR3 loop is CASTPLSGNTEAFF. The CDR3, as DNA: TGTGCCAGCACCCCTTTGTCAGGGAACACTGAAGCTTTCTTT.

The V gene is TRBV9, the J gene TRBJ1-3; TRBD1 matches 8 bases. The V and J ends lost 3 bases and 4 bases, in that order; junction bases with no gene match: 9. Per germline, CDR1 SGDLS and CDR2 YYNGEE. The CDR3 has 16 residues. The CDR3 reads CASSAVRQGRGNTIYF. The CDR3 DNA is TGTGCCAGCAGCGCGGTACGACAGGGGAGAGGAAACACCATATATTTT.

This chain links TRBV4-1 with TRBJ1-5, with D perhaps TRBD1 (5 bases). The CDR3 sequence is 12 residues long. V shed 3 bases and J shed 8 bases, with 8 bases lying between them. In germline, CDR1 is MGHRA, CDR2 YSYEKL. As DNA, the CDR3 is TGCGCCAGCAGCCAGGGGACGGAGCCCCAGCATTTT. Translated: CASSQGTEPQHF.

This clone was seen more than once but under ten times. The chain links TRBV19 to TRBJ1-5; no definite D call. V was clipped by 3 bases and J by 7 bases, with 10 bases between them. Germline V gene sequence: CDR1 LNHDA, CDR2 SQIVND (reference sequence). The CDR3 sequence is 13 residues long. Here the CDR3 DNA reads TGTGCCAGTAGTATCCAAAAAAAGCAGCCCCAGCATTTT. It is translated as CASSIQKKQPQHF.